The next 17 T cell receptor beta chains were all read from a single sample in a study of human T cells and chemical hapten exposure. TCRdb fed the RACE reads into MiXCR, producing one record per CDR3 protein. The repertoire holds 80,000 to 95,000 distinct CDR3 sequences, more than 9.5% seen once, with about 2% in the top ten. Time point noted: patch test 2, 6 weeks after DPC sensitization. Treatment here: therapeutic diphenylcyclopropenone sensitization with weekly scalp DPC. Specimen: whole blood, collected in connection with sensitization to the hapten diphenylcyclopropenone (DPC). These TCRs come from a man aged 35 to 55 with alopecia areata. Some clones in this sample may be carry-over from other donors' samples.

The rearrangement joins TRBV18 to TRBJ2-7; maybe TRBD1 (6 bases). Germline values: CDR1 KGHSH, CDR2 LQKENI. With 4 bases removed from V and 0 bases from J, the gap between germline ends came to 7 bases. The CDR3 length is 13 residues. In nucleotides, the CDR3 is TGTGCCAGCTCACGACAGGACTCCTACGAGCAGTACTTC. Translating gives CASSRQDSYEQYF.

This rearrangement joins TRBV6-5 to TRBJ2-7, with 9 bases matching TRBD1. The CDR3 contains 14 residues. Germline CDR1 MNHEY, CDR2 SVGAGI. With V trimmed by 2 bases and J by 3 bases, 2 bases remained unmatched. In nucleotides, the CDR3 is TGTGCCAGCAGTTACCTGGGACAGGGCTACGAGCAGTACTTC. The encoded protein is CASSYLGQGYEQYF.

A few counts support this clonotype. This chain connects TRBV20-1 to TRBJ2-3, with TRBD2 identical over 13 bases. CDR1 is DFQATT and CDR2 is SNEGSKA in the germline V gene (reference sequence). With 3 bases clipped from V and 5 bases from J, the junction kept 8 bases outside the gene matches. The CDR3 has 16 amino acids. This CDR3 is CSASDTSGRALDTQYF. The CDR3 nucleotides are TGCAGTGCTAGCGATACTAGCGGGAGGGCCCTAGATACGCAGTATTTT.

The rearrangement uses TRBV18 and TRBJ2-7; maybe TRBD1 (6 bases). V was pared by 2 bases and J by 2 bases, with 10 bases between. The CDR3 contains 14 residues. Germline V lookup: CDR1 KGHSH, CDR2 LQKENI. The CDR3: CASSPRTATYEQYV. The CDR3 coding sequence is TGTGCCAGCTCACCAAGGACAGCAACCTACGAGCAGTACGTC.

This clonotype was seen only a few times. The genes are TRBV29-1 and TRBJ2-3; no clear D gene. The V and J ends lost 7 bases and 5 bases respectively, with 10 bases between them. Germline V gives CDR1 SQVTM, CDR2 ANQGSEA. The CDR3 contains 11 residues. In DNA form, the CDR3 reads TGCAGCGCGACCCTTGAAGATACGCAGTATTTT. The encoded protein is CSATLEDTQYF.

This sequence joins TRBV30 and TRBJ1-1, with D unclear. Germline V CDR1 and CDR2: GTSNPN, SVGIG (reference sequence). Trimming removed 4 bases from V and 10 bases from J, with 16 bases in between. This CDR3 has 12 residues. For the CDR3, the DNA is TGTGCCTGGAAGTACAGTCCTTATGGAGCTTTCTTT. Translating it yields CAWKYSPYGAFF.

In this sample, this clonotype turned up a few times. The genes are TRBV29-1 and TRBJ1-4; possibly TRBD1 for D (5 bases). Trimming pared 2 bases from V and 7 bases from J, leaving 11 bases between. Germline lookup yields CDR1 SQVTM and CDR2 ANQGSEA. This CDR3 region has 13 residues. The chain's CDR3 is CSVEWGCSEKLFF. In DNA, the CDR3 is TGCAGCGTTGAATGGGGCTGTTCTGAAAAACTGTTTTTT.

This chain uses TRBV30 with TRBJ1-6; the D is unclear. CDR3 length: 14 residues. Germline lookup yields CDR1 GTSNPN and CDR2 SVGIG (reference sequence). Trimming shortened V by 3 bases and J by 0 bases, and 6 bases separated the two germline ends. CDR3 region: CAWRQSSYNSPLHF. The CDR3 DNA reads as TGTGCCTGGAGACAGAGCTCCTATAATTCACCCCTCCACTTT.

A few counts support this clonotype. The chain links TRBV5-4 to TRBJ1-1; a weak D match, TRBD1 (6 bases). CDR3 length: 14 amino acids. The germline gives CDR1 SGHNT, CDR2 YYREEE (reference sequence). The V end was cut by 0 bases, the J end by 1 base, with 7 bases between. The CDR3 here is CASSLAGQNTEAFF. CDR3 nucleotide sequence: TGTGCCAGCAGCTTGGCGGGACAGAACACTGAAGCTTTCTTT.

This clonotype showed up many times. The V gene is TRBV11-2, the J gene TRBJ1-3; D is undetermined. Germline loops: CDR1 SGHAT, CDR2 FQNNGV. The ends were cut back, 0 bases at V and 5 bases at J, with 5 bases in the middle. The length of the CDR3 is 13 residues. CDR3 sequence reads: CASSLDHRNTIYF. In DNA form, the CDR3 reads TGTGCCAGCAGCTTAGATCATAGAAACACCATATATTTT. Together with reference TRBV11-2 and TRBJ1-3, the CDR3 gives the full variable domain: EAGVAQSPRYKIIEKRQSVAFWCNPISGHATLYWYQQILGQGPKLLIQFQNNGVVDDSQLPKDRFSAERLKGVDSTLKIQPAKLEDSAVYLCASSLDHRNTIYFGEGSWLTVV.

This clonotype was detected many times. V gene TRBV9 combines with J gene TRBJ2-7, with 13 bases lining up with TRBD2. This CDR3 has 15 amino acids. V gave up 4 bases and J gave up 3 bases; unmatched junction bases: 4. Germline V gene lookup returns CDR1 SGDLS and CDR2 YYNGEE. DNA for the CDR3: TGTGCCAGCAGCCCGGGGACTAGCGGGGTCTACGAGCAGTACTTC. It translates to CASSPGTSGVYEQYF.

This clonotype came up a few times. The chain links TRBV5-1 to TRBJ2-7; D not resolved. The germline V gene encodes CDR1 SGHRS and CDR2 YFSETQ. The CDR3 extends over 13 amino acids. With 6 bases removed from V and 4 bases from J, the gap between germline ends came to 14 bases. Here the CDR3 DNA reads TGCGCCAGCAAATTCCTCCCCGAGTACGAGCAGTACTTC. Translation gives CASKFLPEYEQYF.

This clonotype was seen many times. The genes are TRBV5-6 and TRBJ1-5, with D perhaps matching TRBD1 (6 bases). The CDR3 is 13 residues long. V was cut by 1 base and J by 11 bases, with 13 bases left in between. Germline lookup yields CDR1 SGHDT and CDR2 YYEEEE. CDR3 residues: CASSLTGARTQHF. The CDR3 region has the DNA TGTGCCAGCAGCTTGACGGGGGCGCGGACCCAGCATTTT.

This clonotype was counted ten times or more. This chain uses TRBV27 with TRBJ2-2; 13 bases map to TRBD2. This CDR3 comprises 19 residues. V dropped 5 bases and J dropped 5; count of bases not matched to a gene: 14. Germline V gene lookup returns CDR1 MNHEY and CDR2 SMNVEV (reference sequence). CDR3 in amino acids: CASSPRRTSGRRGTGELFF. The CDR3 DNA is TGTGCCAGCAGTCCACGAAGGACTAGCGGGAGAAGGGGGACCGGGGAGCTGTTTTTT.

As to this clonotype: One junction end does not reproduce the germline sequence, and a read error may be involved. The V and J genes are TRBV25-1 and TRBJ2-1; D may be TRBD1 (6 bases). Germline CDR1 is MGHDK and CDR2 is SYGVNS. The CDR3 runs 14 residues. The CDR3 here is CASSGPGVSGRGIF. CDR3 nucleotides: TGTGCCAGCAGTGGCCCAGGGGTCTCCGGAAGAGGAATCTTC. The whole variable domain, remainder taken from reference TRBV25-1 and TRBJ2-1, is EADIYQTPRYLVIGTGKKITLECSQTMGHDKMYWYQQDPGMELHLIHYSYGVNSTEKGDLSSESTVSRIRTEHFPLTLESARPSHTSQYLCASSGPGVSGRGIFGPGTRLTVL.

This clonotype was recorded at least ten times. The chain links TRBV11-3 to TRBJ2-1; the D gene is possibly TRBD2 (6 bases). Trimming removed 0 bases at V and 8 bases at J, with 11 bases between. CDR3 size: 14 residues. Germline CDR1 and CDR2: SGHNT and YENEEA. The CDR3 reads CASSLDRRGHEQFF. CDR3 bases: TGTGCCAGCAGCTTAGATCGGAGGGGACATGAGCAGTTCTTC.

CDR3 residues: CASLPSGSGDTQYF. The DNA for the CDR3 is TGTGCCAGCCTTCCCAGCGGGAGCGGAGATACGCAGTATTTT. The chain joins TRBV6-2 or TRBV6-3 to TRBJ2-3; 8 bases are a match to TRBD2. V shed 8 bases and J 5 bases; nucleotides not matched to a gene: 9. This CDR3 region has 14 residues. The germline gives CDR1 MNHEY, CDR2 SVGEGT.